What follows describes a single TCR beta chain. These data are taken from a study of shared T cell receptors in the human thymus. Data came from immunoSEQ multiplex PCR; TCRdb stores just in-frame clones and leaves some out. The sample consists of under 850,000 clones, more than 75% of them appearing once. CDR3 length: 17 amino acids. Germline V CDR1 and CDR2: SGDLS, YYNGEE. The ends were cut back, 4 bases at V and 10 bases at J, with 29 bases in the middle. The same sample was also used in a study of human thymus T cells. That report notes: Healthy Finnish infants having corrective surgery for congenital heart defects served as donors. The related literature has documented a marked overlap of thymic repertoires among unrelated individuals.

The sequence was collected from a boy in the first two years of life with a congenital heart defect. The sample was thymocytes. The chain recombines TRBV9 with TRBJ1-1; D may be TRBD1 (5 bases). CDR3 residues: CASSPGTVKSLMYGAFF. The CDR3 DNA sequence: TGTGCCAGCAGCCCGGGGACTGTCAAATCCCTAATGTACGGAGCTTTCTTT.